This record looks at one TCR beta chain sequence and its context. CDR1 is MNHNY, CDR2 SVGAGI, per germline (reference sequence). Trimming at V came to 6 bases and at J to 6 bases, leaving 13 bases not matched to a gene. The CDR3 consists of 15 residues. This record comes from a study of T cell changes during pregnancy in multiple sclerosis. Clones were sequenced by immunoSEQ multiplex PCR, and TCRdb holds only the in-frame ones, with some missing. The sample records 50,000 to 80,000 clones, roughly 90% being singletons. Material: CD8+ T cells from peripheral blood mononuclear cells, obtained before pregnancy. The clonotype comes from a female donor with multiple sclerosis, enrolled in a pregnancy study. This chain links TRBV6-6 with TRBJ2-7; 8 bases line up with TRBD1. The CDR3 here is CASRGRDPQGGEQYF. The CDR3 DNA reads TGTGCCAGCAGAGGTCGTGATCCACAGGGGGGCGAGCAGTACTTC.